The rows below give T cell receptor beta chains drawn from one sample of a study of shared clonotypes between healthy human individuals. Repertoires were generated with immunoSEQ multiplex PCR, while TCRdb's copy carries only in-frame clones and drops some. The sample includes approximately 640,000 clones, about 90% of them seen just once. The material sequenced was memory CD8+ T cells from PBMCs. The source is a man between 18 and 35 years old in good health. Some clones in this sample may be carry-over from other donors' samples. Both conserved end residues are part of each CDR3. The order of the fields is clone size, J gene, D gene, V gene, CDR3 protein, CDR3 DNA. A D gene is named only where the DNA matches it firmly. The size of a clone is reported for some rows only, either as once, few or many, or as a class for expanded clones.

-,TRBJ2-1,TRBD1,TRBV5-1,CASSLTAGGANNEQFF,TGCGCCAGCAGCCTAACCGCAGGGGGCGCAAACAATGAGCAGTTCTTC
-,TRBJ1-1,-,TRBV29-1,CSVDAGEAFF,TGCAGCGTTGATGCGGGGGAAGCTTTCTTT
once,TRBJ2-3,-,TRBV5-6,CASSFLGSLTDTQYF,TGTGCCAGCAGCTTTTTGGGGTCTCTCACAGATACGCAGTATTTT
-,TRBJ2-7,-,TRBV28,CASSSPIRQVSYEQYF,TGTGCCAGCAGTTCCCCGATCCGGCAGGTATCCTACGAGCAGTACTTC
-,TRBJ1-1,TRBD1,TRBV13,CASSPGGPTNTEAFF,TGTGCCAGCAGCCCAGGGGGACCCACGAACACTGAAGCTTTCTTT
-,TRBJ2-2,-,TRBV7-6,CASSLVPGSLTGELFF,TGTGCCAGCAGCTTAGTTCCGGGCTCGCTAACCGGGGAGCTGTTTTTT
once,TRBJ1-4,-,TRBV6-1,CASSEAPAGTTNEKLFF,TGTGCCAGCAGTGAAGCCCCCGCAGGGACAACTAATGAAAAACTGTTTTTT
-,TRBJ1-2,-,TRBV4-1,CASSQTLIAGSRYGYTF,TGCGCCAGCAGCCAAACCCTGATCGCGGGTAGTAGATATGGCTACACCTTC
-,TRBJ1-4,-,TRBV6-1,CASSEAGGRYEKLFF,TGTGCCAGCAGTGAAGCGGGGGGGAGGTATGAAAAACTGTTTTTT
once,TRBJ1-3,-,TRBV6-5,CASSYSTFRTRPTIYF,TGTGCCAGCAGTTACTCGACATTCAGGACTAGACCGACCATATATTTT
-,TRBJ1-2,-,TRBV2,CASSDGSGLPHGYTF,TGTGCCAGCAGTGATGGGAGCGGCTTACCGCATGGCTACACCTTC
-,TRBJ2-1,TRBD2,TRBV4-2,CASSQDSGSVNNEQFF,TGTGCCAGCAGCCAAGATAGCGGGAGCGTTAACAATGAGCAGTTCTTC
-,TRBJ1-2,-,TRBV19,CASTPGTNYGYTF,TGTGCCAGTACCCCGGGAACTAACTATGGCTACACCTTC
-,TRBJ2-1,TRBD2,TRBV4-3,CASSPELTSGSYNEQFF,TGCGCCAGCAGCCCCGAACTTACTAGCGGGAGTTACAATGAGCAGTTCTTC
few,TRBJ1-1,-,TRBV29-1,CSVPGFYGGEAFF,TGCAGCGTCCCCGGGTTTTATGGAGGTGAAGCTTTCTTT
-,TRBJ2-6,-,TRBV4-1,CASSQAPRTDYSGANVLTF,TGCGCCAGCAGCCAAGCCCCCCGGACAGATTACTCTGGGGCCAACGTCCTGACTTTC
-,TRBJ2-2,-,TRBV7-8,CASSLIVRPRAGELFF,TGTGCCAGCAGCTTAATTGTTAGGCCTCGGGCGGGGGAGCTGTTTTTT
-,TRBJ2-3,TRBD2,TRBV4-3,CASSQDGRAGDTQYF,TGCGCCAGCAGCCAAGATGGGAGGGCCGGCGATACGCAGTATTTT
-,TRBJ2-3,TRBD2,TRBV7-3,CASSASGSDTQYF,TGTGCCAGCAGCGCTAGCGGGAGCGATACGCAGTATTTT
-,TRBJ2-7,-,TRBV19,CASEGEGLEQYF,TGTGCCAGCGAGGGGGAGGGACTCGAGCAGTACTTC
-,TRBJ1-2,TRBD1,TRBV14,CASSRTGGVYGYTF,TGTGCCAGCAGCCGGACAGGGGGTGTCTATGGCTACACCTTC
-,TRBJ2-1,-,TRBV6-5,CASSYSGVNEQFF,TGTGCCAGCAGTTACTCGGGGGTAAATGAGCAGTTCTTC
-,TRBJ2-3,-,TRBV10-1,CASSDSGLFTDTQYF,TGCGCCAGCAGTGATAGTGGACTCTTTACAGATACGCAGTATTTT
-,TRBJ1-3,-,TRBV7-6,CASSLGSVGPEAGNTIYF,TGTGCCAGCAGCTTGGGAAGCGTGGGACCAGAAGCTGGAAACACCATATATTTT
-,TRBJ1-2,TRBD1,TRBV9,CASSSKTGPRDYGYTF,TGTGCCAGCAGCTCAAAGACAGGGCCCAGGGACTATGGCTACACCTTC
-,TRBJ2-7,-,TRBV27,CASSPGQSYEQYF,TGTGCCAGCAGTCCCGGACAGTCCTACGAGCAGTACTTC
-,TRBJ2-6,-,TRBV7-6,CASSFGVRVNAGANVLTF,TGTGCCAGCAGCTTCGGGGTCAGGGTTAACGCTGGGGCCAACGTCCTGACTTTC
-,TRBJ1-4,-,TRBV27,CASSLFSGPNEKLFF,TGTGCCAGCAGTTTATTTTCCGGGCCGAATGAAAAACTGTTTTTT
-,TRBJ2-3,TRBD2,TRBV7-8,CASSLRRLAGTDTQYF,TGTGCCAGCAGCTTGAGGAGACTAGCGGGCACAGATACGCAGTATTTT
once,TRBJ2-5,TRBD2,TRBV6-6,CASTWASGRWETQYF,TGTGCCAGCACGTGGGCTAGCGGGAGGTGGGAGACCCAGTACTTC
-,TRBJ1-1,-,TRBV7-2,CASRVIQIWNTEAFF,TGTGCCAGCAGGGTCATACAGATTTGGAACACTGAAGCTTTCTTT
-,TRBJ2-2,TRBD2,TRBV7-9,CASSLGGRTTGELFF,TGTGCCAGCAGCTTAGGCGGGAGAACCACCGGGGAGCTGTTTTTT
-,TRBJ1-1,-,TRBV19,CASRAGSTEAFF,TGTGCCAGTCGGGCGGGTTCGACTGAAGCTTTCTTT
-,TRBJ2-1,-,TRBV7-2,CASGSGQQFF,TGTGCCAGTGGTAGCGGCCAACAGTTCTTC
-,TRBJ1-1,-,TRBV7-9,CASSLPQDGNTEAFF,TGTGCCAGCAGCTTACCGCAGGACGGGAACACTGAAGCTTTCTTT
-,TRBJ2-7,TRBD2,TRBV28,CASSSLWGTNSYEQYF,TGTGCCAGCAGTTCCCTATGGGGGACTAACTCCTACGAGCAGTACTTC
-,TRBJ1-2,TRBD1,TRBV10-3,CAMKTGTDYGYTF,TGTGCCATGAAGACAGGGACCGACTATGGCTACACCTTC